The T cell receptor (beta chain) described here comes from a study of blood T cell repertoires in COVID-19. Across the study: T cells, B-cell-depleted T cells, or PBMCs supplied cDNA or gDNA.

TCRdb's copy holds only in-frame clones and misses some; the assay was immunoSEQ multiplex PCR. The data show more than 300,000 clones, with about nine tenths seen just once and more than 9% held by the top ten. Two negative PCRs, clearance, or symptom resolution had been documented for recovered Cohort 3 donors. There are 15 residues in the CDR3. Looked up from germline, CDR1 is SGHRS and CDR2 is YFSETQ. The ends were cut back, 1 base at V and 0 bases at J, with 10 bases in the middle. The sequencing sample was made of PBMCs or T cells enriched from blood (not recorded which). This clonotype was sampled from a young woman who had recovered from COVID-19. This chain joins TRBV5-1 and TRBJ2-5, with a weak D call TRBD1 (5 bases). The CDR3 DNA is TGCGCCAGCAGCTTGTTATTAGGGGACCAAGAGACCCAGTACTTC. It codes for CASSLLLGDQETQYF. The full variable domain, its missing parts supplied by reference TRBV5-1 and TRBJ2-5, is KAGVTQTPRYLIKTRGQQVTLSCSPISGHRSVSWYQQTPGQGLQFLFEYFSETQRNKGNFPGRFSGRQFSNSRSEMNVSTLELGDSALYLCASSLLLGDQETQYFGPGTRLLVL.